This T cell receptor beta chain was identified in a study of cytomegalovirus exposure and HLA in healthy donors (dated by TCRdb to 2016 to 2017). Looking at the study overall: In an earlier analysis of several hundred of the donors, 276 Gb of sequence data and 120 million or so unique TCR beta sequences from about 180 million T cells were reported. The later analysis used no new phenotypic data to find candidate immune exposures, relying instead on TCR beta sequences and their occurrence across donors. Both class I and class II loci were covered by HLA typing, at four-digit resolution. Every repertoire in the discovery cohort had been generated on one and the same sequencing platform. To predict cytomegalovirus infection status, the study brought together high-throughput TCR immunosequencing, statistical association of individual TCRs with disease status, and machine learning. An earlier analysis of around 580 of the donors used high-throughput TCR beta sequencing to judge whether each TCR beta V gene segment behaved as functional or pseudogenic. An early release that covered fewer than 800 HLA-typed donors contained around 300 gigabases of sequencing data and approximately 85 million unique TCR sequences. Among about 400 genotyped donors of the cohort, an average of roughly 230,000 unique TCR beta nucleotide sequences was sequenced per donor, of which roughly 17% were non-productive. Of the approximately 400 genotyped donors, approximately 83% fell in the genetic ancestry cluster associated with self-reported Caucasian donors. The study aimed to test whether cataloging public T cell receptors could reveal signatures of past pathogen exposure. Typing coverage varied by locus: roughly 629-640 donors for A, B, C, DRB1 and DQB1; roughly 510 for DQA1; nearly 610 for DPA1; 400 to 480 for DPB1. The study profiled the T cell repertoires of hundreds of subjects by immunosequencing and related them to cytomegalovirus serostatus. In a later genetic analysis, genome-wide SNP genotypes for about 65% of the 666 donors were used, and that subset was treated as a discovery cohort. Donor age, sex, ethnicity and CMV serostatus were collected together with the repertoire data. To study patterns of TCR occurrence, a later analysis re-analyzed previously published TCR beta repertoires from 600 to 750 donors and added high-resolution HLA genotyping. In addition to the first cohort of around 670 subjects, a separate validation cohort of over 90 different subjects was used. A handful of DR-DQ haplotypes were handled as single units for association and clustering because linkage in the cohort was strong.

The cohort was made up of 666 healthy bone marrow donors. Cohort members were all nominally healthy when sampled, although unrecorded immune exposures were likely present. The donor was CMV seronegative and was included in the group of several hundred seronegative cohort members. A peripheral blood sample was provided by each donor, and peripheral blood mononuclear cells were used for TCR beta sequencing. The Qiagen DNeasy Blood Extraction Kit was used to extract genomic DNA from the blood cell samples. This clone is regarded as medium-sized (0.01 to 0.1%). Its cognate antigen has yet to be identified. One base away there is no much larger clone; base qualities are not given. In the same sample, other DNA sequences code for this CDR3. The receptor library was made with the immunoSEQ multiplex PCR assay. For the multiplex PCR, a mixture combining 60 forward primers for TCR Vbeta segments and 13 reverse primers for TCR Jbeta segments was used. The CDR3 region of rearranged TCR beta genes was amplified from genomic DNA with a multiplex PCR assay. On the Illumina HiSeq System, the amplified TCR beta libraries were sequenced as 87-base-pair reads. The source study handled its data this way. A later analysis counted about 80 million unique TCR beta chains across the 550 to 800 repertoires, and around 12 million of these chains were shared by at least two donors. Raw reads were error-corrected and collapsed into unique sequences with a nearest-neighbor algorithm that merged closely related sequences to remove PCR and sequencing errors. To assign V, D and J gene segments, CDR3 sequences were aligned to IMGT reference sequences. For a sequence to be retained, a match of at least six nucleotides was required to both a V gene segment and a J gene segment. Rearrangements were called productive when the CDR3 lacked stop codons and stayed in frame with V and J; all others were non-productive. Following IMGT convention, CDR3 was defined as the stretch from the second conserved V-encoded cysteine to the conserved J-encoded phenylalanine. The earlier analysis of about 610 of the donors excluded sequences that lacked an unambiguous match to a single V gene segment. In an earlier analysis of several hundred of the donors, V segments were called functional above 56.7% productive rearrangements and were called segregating when the between-donor standard deviation exceeded 5%. To diagnose cytomegalovirus status from the catalog of TCR beta chain sequences, a statistical classification framework was built. In a later analysis, V and J genes were assigned by comparing TCR nucleotide sequences against IMGT/GENE-DB human TR gene sequences. Using the TCRdist pipeline, a later analysis assigned CDR3 sequences along with most-parsimonious VDJ recombination scenarios. A later analysis defined each TCR beta chain by its CDR3 amino acid sequence plus V-gene family, and excluded reads lacking a unique V-gene family. To address suspected cross-contamination and a sequencing artifact, a later analysis removed around 590 highly shared, low-generation-probability nucleotide sequences. For each public chain, a later analysis derived a clonal expansion index from normalized ranks of inferred template counts within each repertoire. In a later analysis, generation probabilities were computed using a VDJ recombination model fitted to out-of-frame rearrangements, and the results were checked against IGoR. Hypergeometric tests were used in a later analysis to score TCR-TCR, TCR-HLA and TCR-CMV co-occurrence, with a repertoire-size bias correction applied to the TCR pairs. In a later analysis, false discovery rates were estimated by permuting HLA or CMV assignments 20 times. A later analysis grouped co-occurring TCRs with DBSCAN, adding TCRdist sequence similarity when clustering within HLA-allele-positive subsets. Repertoires with fewer than 30,000 or more than 120,000 public chains, plus five repertoires with anomalous nucleotide sharing, were excluded from co-occurrence clustering. TCRdb carries this immuneACCESS record with in-frame sequences only. Its versions omit some clonotypes, under half of them owing to an unresolved V gene in the studies checked, with the rest unexplained. The DNA was the basis for D and trimming; V, J and clone size are from that table. A total of nearly 110,000 clones appear in this sample, around 76% of them only once. The ten largest clones take up approximately 2.4% of the sample.

The V and J ends are trimmed by 0 bases and 5 bases, leaving 8 bases between them. CDR1 and CDR2 are drawn from the germline V gene (reference sequence): MNHNY, SVGAGI. The CDR3 goes from the cysteine to the phenylalanine over 14 residues. The only DNA kept is the CDR3, 42 bases in frame from the first base. General conclusions and limits of the study: The sequencing pipeline was judged likely to have produced a cluster of highly shared sequence variants as a technical artifact. For the cohort, immune exposure information was limited to CMV serostatus. A total of 150 to 200 TCR beta chains were listed by the study as associated with cytomegalovirus. A later analysis found that HLA-associated TCR beta chains were more clonally expanded and had lower generation probabilities than equally common non-associated chains. Correlated functional status among segregating V segments might be attributable to linkage disequilibrium, but an unknown experimental factor could not be ruled out. In a later analysis, the rate of TCR association differed among HLA loci, with DRB1 alleles having the most associated TCRs and HLA-C alleles having the fewest. In vitro tests confirmed that three of the cytomegalovirus-associated TCR beta chains recognize cytomegalovirus antigens. A further reported finding was that TCR beta sequences accurately predicted the HLA-A and HLA-B alleles for most subjects in the first cohort. A later genetic analysis associated a missense DCLRE1C variant with V-gene and J-gene trimming of TCR beta chains, and an independent cohort replicated the association. Most TCR sequences were seen in very few donors, while some public TCRs were found in many individuals. Only TCR beta chains were sequenced in this cohort, and the absence of alpha or paired-chain data limited detectable features. It was suggested by the authors that the approach could potentially be generalized to other disease states and immunological phenotypes. Presence/absence analyses assumed roughly uniform sequencing depth across donors, an assumption that may not hold. Cytomegalovirus status was reported to be diagnosed by the classifier with high specificity and sensitivity in both the original and validation cohorts. According to a later analysis, most CMV-associated TCR beta chains appeared to be HLA-restricted, and the HLA associations seemed to be driven largely by CMV exposure. Because counts were too low, more than 15 rarely observed V segments, including chromosome 9 orphons, were left out of the earlier analysis of about 620 of the donors. In a later analysis, some 18,000 TCR beta sequences were associated with specific HLA alleles at a false discovery rate of 0.05. Because the 87-base-pair reads could not distinguish some IMGT-functional V segments, including TRBV6-2 and TRBV6-3, those segments were excluded. Because HLA typing was missing for some donors at each locus, association tests included only the typed subset. According to a later genetic analysis, donors in an Asian-associated ancestry cluster had fewer N-insertions in productive TCRs than the roughly 670-donor mean. Broadly in line with IMGT annotations, most TCR beta V segments showed up in productive rearrangements about 90% or about 30% of the time in an earlier analysis of 587 of the donors. Assigning TCR associations to individual alleles was difficult when HLA alleles, especially DR and DQ, strongly co-occurred. In a later analysis, several top co-occurrence clusters were reported to appear linked to parvovirus B19, influenza, CMV and Epstein-Barr virus.

Material for sequencing was PBMCs. This clonotype was obtained from a man aged 18 to 35 in good health and CMV-seronegative. The rearranged chain carries TRBV6-6 and TRBJ2-1; the D gene is perhaps TRBD2, from 5 matching bases. Read as DNA, the sequence is TGTGCCAGCAGTTACTCGAGGGCAAACAATGAGCAGTTCTTC. Its product reads: CASSYSRANNEQFF.